This TCR beta chain is from a study of regulatory T cells. In regard to this clone: Its antigen is undetermined.

Patients aged 2 to 39 years had fewer naive T cells. With V trimmed by 3 bases and J by 3 bases, 5 bases remained unmatched. The CDR3 is made up of 15 amino acids. The germline gives CDR1 MNHEY, CDR2 SMNVEV (reference sequence). Study-level points and caveats: Patient CD8+ T cells trended toward lower Shannon entropy than controls. Skewed V and J usage and few unique V-J pairs marked patient repertoires, most in Tregs.

Amplification used 52 TRBV primers and 13 TRBJ primers. Here immunoSEQ multiplex PCR was the method, and the copy in TCRdb shows in-frame clones only, minus some. Here the sample spans about 20,000 clones, roughly 93% being singletons. This TCR came from a child between 2 and 9 years old with CD3G deficiency. This rearrangement joins TRBV27 to TRBJ2-1; 7 bases align to TRBD1. The sequenced material came from CD8+ T cells sorted from blood. CDR3 DNA: TGTGCCAGCAGTTTTACAGGGGCGGTCTACAATGAGCAGTTCTTC. Residues: CASSFTGAVYNEQFF.